This T cell receptor beta chain appears in the sequencing data of a study of blood T cell repertoires in COVID-19. Across the study: Nucleic acid was either cDNA or gDNA, and it came from T cells, B-cell-depleted T cells, or PBMCs.

The CDR3 totals 14 residues. Per the germline V gene, CDR1 is SNHLY and CDR2 is FYNNEI. As processed by the authors: Scientists estimated how many nucleated cells there were by amplifying reference gene primers. Libraries were prepared by immunoSEQ multiplex PCR; TCRdb keeps only in-frame clonotypes and omits some of them. V and J calls and clone size follow that table, whereas D and trimming were derived from the DNA. This table has 150,000 to 200,000 clones, roughly 88% appearing once. The count of this clone is one. An end of the junction does not agree with germline; a read error may underlie this.

Sequencing was carried out using peripheral blood. The chain employs TRBV2 and TRBJ2-4, with TRBD1 identical over 7 bases. The TCR comes from a woman between 25 and 40 years old with acute or convalescent COVID-19. The DNA of the CDR3 is TGTACCAGCAGAGTAAGGGGGCAGGGAAACATTCAGTACTTC. It codes for CTSRVRGQGNIQYF. The full variable domain, in which reference TRBV2 and TRBJ2-4 provide the parts outside the CDR3, is EPEVTQTPSHQVTQMGQEVILRCVPISNHLYFYWYRQILGQKVEFLVSFYNNEISEKSEIFDDQFSVERPDGSNFTLKIRSTKLEDSAMYFCTSRVRGQGNIQYFGAGTRLSVL.